This T cell receptor (beta chain) appears in the sequencing data of a study of blood T cell repertoires in COVID-19. Turning to the study itself: Specimens from acute and convalescent COVID-19 originated in the United States, Italy and Spain.

Original processing methods: Amplification of reference gene primers provided the estimated nucleated cell counts. Assay: immunoSEQ multiplex PCR; the TCRdb copy retains only in-frame clones and omits some. That table supplies the V and J calls and clone size; D and trimming were determined from the DNA. The sample records 100,000 to 140,000 clones, around 80% being singletons. Trimming removed 1 base at V and 4 bases at J, with 6 bases between. Germline CDR1 reads SGHAT; CDR2 reads FQNNGV. The CDR3 is 13 amino acids. The V and J genes are TRBV11-2 and TRBJ2-3; no definite D call. This TCR was sampled from a man between 65 and 79 years old with acute or convalescent COVID-19. Sequencing was carried out using peripheral blood. DNA of the CDR3: TGTGCCAGCAGCTTAGGAGAGGCAGATACGCAGTATTTT. Residues: CASSLGEADTQYF.